This is a list of T cell receptor beta chains from one sample in a study of cytomegalovirus exposure and HLA in healthy donors. Measured with immunoSEQ multiplex PCR; TCRdb has only the in-frame clones, and not every one. The sample records about 200,000 clones, 70% to 90% being singletons. Sequencing was done on a sample of PBMCs. All receptors derive from a woman between 45 and 60 years old in good health and CMV-seronegative. Both conserved end residues are part of each CDR3. The D gene is left open where the match is weak. Clone size is given for some rows only: seen once, a few or many times, or a class if the clone is expanded.

j_gene,d_gene,v_gene,abundance,CDR3nt,CDR3aa
TRBJ2-7,NA,TRBV7-9,NA,TGTGCCAGCAGCCCAGTGCCTTCCTACGAGCAGTACTTC,CASSPVPSYEQYF
TRBJ1-4,TRBD1,TRBV5-1,NA,TGCGCCAGCAGCTGGCGACAGGGGGAAGTTGAAAAACTGTTTTTT,CASSWRQGEVEKLFF
TRBJ2-1,TRBD2,TRBV6-1,NA,TGTGCCAGCAGAAGCGGGAGGATTCCCTACAATGAGCAGTTCTTC,CASRSGRIPYNEQFF
TRBJ2-7,NA,TRBV6-1,once,TGTGCCAGCAAGCCCCGCCATCCCTACGAGCAGTACTTC,CASKPRHPYEQYF
TRBJ2-7,TRBD1,TRBV6-5,once,TGTGCCAGCAGTCGTTTGAGACAGGGTTTTTACGAGCAGTACTTC,CASSRLRQGFYEQYF
TRBJ2-2,TRBD2,TRBV7-7,NA,TGTGCCAGCAGCTTCCTACTAGCGGGAGGTGCCACCGGGGAGCTGTTTTTT,CASSFLLAGGATGELFF
TRBJ2-3,NA,TRBV27,NA,TGTGCCAGCAGTCTACGACATCGTCTGAGTTTGCAGTATTTT,CASSLRHRLSLQYF
TRBJ2-7,NA,TRBV28,once,TGTGCCAGCAGTTGGATGGAGAAGCAGTACTTC,CASSWMEKQYF
TRBJ2-3,NA,TRBV11-2,NA,TGTGCCAGCAGTAGAACGGGAGCCACAGATACGCAGTATTTT,CASSRTGATDTQYF
TRBJ1-1,NA,TRBV30,NA,TGTGCCTGGACCAGACAGGTTCTCACTGAAGCTTTCTTT,CAWTRQVLTEAFF
TRBJ1-5,NA,TRBV11-3,NA,TGTGCCAGCAGCTTGACAGCGCCGCACAATCAGCCCCAGCATTTT,CASSLTAPHNQPQHF
TRBJ2-1,TRBD2,TRBV2,NA,TGTGCCAGCAGTCTCCAGGGGGGACTAGCGAACAATGAGCAGTTCTTC,CASSLQGGLANNEQFF
TRBJ2-1,NA,TRBV18,NA,TGTGCCAGCTCACCACAGGGGGAAAATGAGCAGTTCTTC,CASSPQGENEQFF
TRBJ2-1,TRBD2,TRBV6-1,NA,TGTGCCAGCAGTGAAGCGCTAGGACTAGCCGACAATGAGCAGTTCTTC,CASSEALGLADNEQFF
TRBJ2-1,NA,TRBV7-2,NA,TGTGCCAGCAGCTCGGAGACCTACAATGAGCAGTTCTTC,CASSSETYNEQFF
TRBJ1-4,NA,TRBV5-1,NA,TGCGCCAGCAGCTTTGGGGAGGCTAATGAAAAACTGTTTTTT,CASSFGEANEKLFF
TRBJ2-7,NA,TRBV5-4,once,TGTGCCAGCAGCTTGGATAGGGGCAACGAGCAGTACTTC,CASSLDRGNEQYF
TRBJ1-2,NA,TRBV6-6,NA,TGTGCCAGCAGTTACTCGTCAGGGGTCGGCTACACCTTC,CASSYSSGVGYTF
TRBJ2-2,NA,TRBV19,NA,TGTGCCAGTACCGAGGGATTCGCCGGGGAGCTGTTTTTT,CASTEGFAGELFF
TRBJ1-5,TRBD1,TRBV29-1,once,TGCAGCGCTGTGACAGGGACTAGCAATCAGCCCCAGCATTTT,CSAVTGTSNQPQHF
TRBJ1-2,TRBD1,TRBV5-1,NA,TGCGCCAGCAGCCGGGACAGGGGCCACTATGGCTACACCTTC,CASSRDRGHYGYTF
TRBJ1-5,TRBD1,TRBV19,NA,TGTGCCAGTAGTATAGTGGCGACAGGGAACAATCAGCCCCAGCATTTT,CASSIVATGNNQPQHF
TRBJ2-1,TRBD2,TRBV13,NA,TGTGCCAGCAGCTTACTAGCGGGAGGGCCAAATGAGCAGTTCTTC,CASSLLAGGPNEQFF
TRBJ1-5,NA,TRBV28,NA,TGTGCCAGCAGTTCCCCGGGAGCCCAGCCCCAGCATTTT,CASSSPGAQPQHF
TRBJ2-7,TRBD1,TRBV29-1,NA,TGCAGCGTTGTCAGGGACAGCTCCTACGAGCAGTACTTC,CSVVRDSSYEQYF
TRBJ2-1,NA,TRBV6-1,NA,TGTGCCAGTATCGACTCCGCGGGGAACTACAATGAGCAGTTCTTC,CASIDSAGNYNEQFF
TRBJ2-4,NA,TRBV9,few,TGTGCCAGCAGCGTAGGACTGCTCCCAAACATTCAGTACTTC,CASSVGLLPNIQYF
TRBJ2-6,TRBD1,TRBV5-1,NA,TGCGCCAGCAGCTTGGTGGGACAGGGCAGCTCTGGGGCCAACGTCCTGACTTTC,CASSLVGQGSSGANVLTF
TRBJ1-2,TRBD1,TRBV12-5,NA,TGTGCTAGTGGTTACTCGGACAGGGTCGGCGTCTATGGCTACACCTTC,CASGYSDRVGVYGYTF
TRBJ2-2,NA,TRBV19,NA,TGTGCCACCAAGCCGGACAGAAGAAACACCGGGGAGCTGTTTTTT,CATKPDRRNTGELFF
TRBJ2-2,NA,TRBV7-2,NA,TGTGCCAGCAGCTTAGTCGGGTCCGGGGAGCTGTTTTTT,CASSLVGSGELFF
TRBJ2-1,TRBD1,TRBV2,few,TGTGCCACCAACCAGAGACAGACAGGGCCCTACAATGAGCAGTTCTTC,CATNQRQTGPYNEQFF
TRBJ2-1,NA,TRBV5-1,NA,TGCGCCAGCAGCTTGGGGGATAGCGGTTACAATGAGCAGTTCTTC,CASSLGDSGYNEQFF
TRBJ2-7,NA,TRBV19,NA,TGTGCCAGTAGCTCCCCGGGACTTGTTTCCTACGAGCAGTACTTC,CASSSPGLVSYEQYF
TRBJ2-1,TRBD2,TRBV7-3,few,TGTGCCAGCAGCCCCCAACTAGCGGGACTCCCCAGTGAGCAGTTCTTC,CASSPQLAGLPSEQFF
TRBJ2-7,TRBD2,TRBV6-5,few,TGTGCCAGCAGGCGGACTAGCGGGCCCTACGAGCAGTACTTC,CASRRTSGPYEQYF
TRBJ2-2,TRBD1,TRBV18,NA,TGTGCCAGCTCACCAGGACAGGGGAACACCGGGGAGCTGTTTTTT,CASSPGQGNTGELFF
TRBJ2-1,NA,TRBV14,few,TGTGCCAGCAGCCAAGGATCGAAGCGGATCTCCTACAATGAGCAGTTCTTC,CASSQGSKRISYNEQFF
TRBJ1-5,TRBD1,TRBV5-8,NA,TGTGCCAGCATCCCAAGTAGGGGACAGGGGGACTCTCGGAATCAGCCCCAGCATTTT,CASIPSRGQGDSRNQPQHF
TRBJ2-5,NA,TRBV7-2,NA,TGTGCCAGCAGTCGGGGGTTAGGAGAGACCCAGTACTTC,CASSRGLGETQYF
TRBJ2-3,TRBD2,TRBV7-8,NA,TGTGCCAGCAGCTTAGGCCCACTGGGGGAGGGAATCTCAGATACGCAGTATTTT,CASSLGPLGEGISDTQYF
TRBJ1-1,NA,TRBV18,NA,TGTGCCAGCTCACCAACAGGGACTGAAGCTTTCTTT,CASSPTGTEAFF
TRBJ2-3,TRBD1,TRBV4-3,NA,TGCGCCAGCAGCCAAGTCAACAGGGGCTCCGGTGGAGCGGGCACAGATACGCAGTATTTT,CASSQVNRGSGGAGTDTQYF
TRBJ1-4,NA,TRBV14,few,TGTGCCAGCAGCCAATCAAATGAAAAACTGTTTTTT,CASSQSNEKLFF
TRBJ1-3,NA,TRBV6-7,NA,TGTGGGGGGGACGTAGGCTCTGGAAACACCATATATTTT,CGGDVGSGNTIYF
TRBJ2-7,TRBD2,TRBV6-6,once,TGTGCCAGCGTGGCCGGGACTAGCGGGAGGGCCCTGTACTTC,CASVAGTSGRALYF
TRBJ2-7,TRBD2,TRBV10-2,NA,TGCGCCAGCAGTGAGGGCGGGAGCCACTACGAGCAGTACTTC,CASSEGGSHYEQYF
TRBJ1-3,TRBD1,TRBV28,NA,TGTGCCAGCAGCCGACCCGGGACAGGGCGAAACACCATATATTTT,CASSRPGTGRNTIYF
TRBJ2-1,TRBD2,TRBV28,NA,TGTGCCAGCAGTACCTCGCTAGCGGGCTCCTACAATGAGCAGTTCTTC,CASSTSLAGSYNEQFF
TRBJ2-1,TRBD2,TRBV30,few,TGTGCCTCGACTAGCGGTGGGAGACGGGAGCAGTTCTTC,CASTSGGRREQFF
TRBJ2-5,NA,TRBV6-6,NA,TGTGCCAGCGGTAACAGGGTCCAAGAGACCCAGTACTTC,CASGNRVQETQYF
TRBJ2-1,NA,TRBV5-4,few,TGTGCCAGCAGCTTGGCAGGTTCCTACAATGAGCAGTTCTTC,CASSLAGSYNEQFF
TRBJ1-1,NA,TRBV28,NA,TGTGCCAGCAGTTCGTACAACAGGGTAGAGACTGAAGCTTTCTTT,CASSSYNRVETEAFF
TRBJ2-5,NA,TRBV7-2,NA,TGTGCCAGCAGCTTAGGACCCGGGAGAGGGCAAGAGACCCAGTACTTC,CASSLGPGRGQETQYF
TRBJ2-7,NA,TRBV2,NA,TGTGCCAGCTCGACGGACATTATGTACGAGCAGTACTTC,CASSTDIMYEQYF
TRBJ2-3,TRBD1,TRBV5-1,once,TGCGCCAGCAGCTTCCTGGGACAGGGCACAGATACGCAGTATTTT,CASSFLGQGTDTQYF
TRBJ2-7,TRBD1,TRBV10-3,NA,TGTGCCATCAGTGACCGGGACAGGGGGTCCTACGAGCAGTACTTC,CAISDRDRGSYEQYF